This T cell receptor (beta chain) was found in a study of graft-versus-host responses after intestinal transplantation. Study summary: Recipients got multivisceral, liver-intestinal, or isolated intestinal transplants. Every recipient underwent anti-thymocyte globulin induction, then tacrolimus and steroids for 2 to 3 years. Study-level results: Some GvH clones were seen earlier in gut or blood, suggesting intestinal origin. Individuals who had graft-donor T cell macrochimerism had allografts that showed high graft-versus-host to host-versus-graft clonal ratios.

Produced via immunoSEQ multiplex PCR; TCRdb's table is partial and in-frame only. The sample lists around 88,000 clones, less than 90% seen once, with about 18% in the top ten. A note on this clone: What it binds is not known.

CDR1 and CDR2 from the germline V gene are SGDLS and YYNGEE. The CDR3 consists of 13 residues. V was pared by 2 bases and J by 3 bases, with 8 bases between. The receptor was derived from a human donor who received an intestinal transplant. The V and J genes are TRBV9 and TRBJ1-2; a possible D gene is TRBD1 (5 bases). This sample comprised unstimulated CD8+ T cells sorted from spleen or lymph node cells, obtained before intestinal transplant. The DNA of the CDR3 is TGTGCCAGCAGCGTCCAGGGACACTATGGCTACACCTTC. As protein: CASSVQGHYGYTF.